Below, 13 T cell receptor beta chains from the same sample are listed, as sequenced in a study of regulatory T cells in long-lasting Graves disease. Time point specified: persistent/refractory GD, antithyroid drugs over 5 years with positive TRAb. Making the TCR library involved RNA that had been extracted from PBMCs. Investigators prepared the TCR beta libraries by applying iRepertoire HTBI primers and Arm-PCR of CDR3 regions. MiXCR, applied by TCRdb to the multiplex PCR reads, yields one record per CDR3 protein. The table has some 440,000 distinct CDR3 sequences, around 21% seen once. The starting material was peripheral blood mononuclear cells (PBMCs), obtained when the disease was refractory, from a patient treated with antithyroid drugs. These receptors all stem from a female donor with Graves disease.

This clonotype was seen a few times. The chain joins TRBV6-1 to TRBJ1-2; D not resolved. The V gene lost 10 bases and the J gene lost 6 bases, with 18 bases spanning the gap. CDR1 is MNHNS, CDR2 SASEGT, per germline. CDR3 length: 13 amino acids. CDR3 sequence: CAIPGAKANGYTF. The CDR3 DNA sequence: TGTGCCATCCCGGGAGCAAAAGCTAATGGCTACACCTTC.

This clonotype turned up a few times. This chain uses TRBV7-9 with TRBJ1-3, with a possible D match to TRBD1 (5 bases). Per germline, CDR1 SEHNR and CDR2 FQNEAQ (reference sequence). There are 15 residues in the CDR3. V was pared by 5 bases and J by 0 bases, with 11 bases between. The DNA of the CDR3 is TGTGCCAGCAGCCGGGACGGGACCTCTGGAAACACCATATATTTT. Protein: CASSRDGTSGNTIYF. The variable domain in full, with the rest retrieved from reference TRBV7-9 and TRBJ1-3, is DTGVSQNPRHKITKRGQNVTFRCDPISEHNRLYWYRQTLGQGPEFLTYFQNEAQLEKSRLLSDRFSAERPKGSFSTLEIQRTEQGDSAMYLCASSRDGTSGNTIYFGEGSWLTVV.

At least ten counts were recorded for this clonotype. The gene calls are TRBV6-1 and TRBJ1-1, with 8 bases lining up with TRBD1. CDR1 is MNHNS and CDR2 is SASEGT in the germline V gene. Unmatched junction bases numbered 9, after V lost 6 bases and J lost 3 bases. The CDR3 consists of 15 residues. CDR3 DNA sequence: TGTGCCAGCAGGCCCAATGGACAGGGCTACACTGAAGCTTTCTTT. This translates into CASRPNGQGYTEAFF.

The sample holds a few counts of this clonotype. The chain links TRBV12-3 or TRBV12-4 to TRBJ2-5; a weak D match, TRBD2 (6 bases). V gave up 7 bases and J gave up 3 bases, with 12 bases separating them. This CDR3 has 13 residues. This CDR3 reads CASNSDYKETQYF. CDR3 sequence (DNA): TGTGCCAGCAATTCGGACTACAAAGAGACCCAGTACTTC.

The genes are TRBV18 and TRBJ1-5; no reliable D call. Trimming took off 2 bases at V and 11 bases at J, with 16 bases between the two ends. The CDR3 consists of 14 residues. The germline gives CDR1 KGHSH, CDR2 LQKENI. The CDR3 sequence is CASSPVATAEAQHF. CDR3 sequence (DNA): TGTGCCAGCTCACCAGTCGCCACAGCAGAGGCCCAGCATTTT.

This clonotype was counted between two and nine times. The rearrangement uses TRBV6-1 and TRBJ1-5, with 7 bases fitting TRBD1. V was clipped by 5 bases and J by 7 bases; unmatched bases: 26. Germline-derived CDR1 and CDR2 are MNHNS and SASEGT. There are 20 residues in the CDR3. Here the CDR3 reads CASSQPYAEGVTGKRQPQHF. The CDR3 DNA sequence: TGTGCCAGCAGTCAACCTTATGCCGAGGGGGTGACAGGGAAGAGGCAGCCCCAGCATTTT.

This clonotype was found once. This chain connects TRBV7-9 to TRBJ2-3; 9 positions match TRBD1. The CDR3 covers 16 residues. With 4 bases clipped from V and 8 bases from J, the junction kept 13 bases outside the gene matches. The V gene's germline CDR1 is SEHNR and CDR2 FQNEAQ (reference sequence). The CDR3 reads CASSSADRDRVVTQYF. The CDR3 bases are TGTGCCAGCAGCTCGGCTGACCGGGACAGGGTGGTTACGCAGTATTTT.

The chain is built from TRBV6-1 and TRBJ2-7, with D possibly being TRBD1 or TRBD2 (7 bases each). There are 16 residues in the CDR3. V was shortened by 3 bases and J by 4 bases, with 19 bases between the two germline ends. Germline values: CDR1 MNHNS, CDR2 SASEGT. The CDR3 bases are TGTGCCAGCAGTGATTGGCAGGGGGGGACTCGGTACGAGCAGTACTTC. Its translation is CASSDWQGGTRYEQYF.

This clonotype has a single count. The germline gene is not matched at one end of the junction; a read error may be the cause. The chain employs TRBV6-2 or TRBV6-3 and TRBJ1-1; 8 bases map to TRBD1. The CDR3 is 13 residues long. Germline CDR1 is MNHEY and CDR2 is SVGEGT. The CDR3 region has the DNA TGTGCCAGCAGTTACGATCTTGACCCCGGGACAGGCTTT. Translated: CASSYDLDPGTGF.

This clonotype occurred many times. The J gene is TRBJ2-7, the V gene TRBV2; D is unresolved. Germline V gene data show CDR1 as SNHLY and CDR2 as FYNNEI. V was shortened by 2 bases and J by 5 bases, with 4 bases between the two germline ends. This CDR3 comprises 11 residues. CDR3 nucleotide sequence: TGTGCCAGCAGTGAAATCCACGAGCAGTACTTC. Protein sequence: CASSEIHEQYF.

The chain recombines TRBV27 with TRBJ1-1; 7 nucleotides align to TRBD1. This CDR3 has 16 residues. The V segment lost 1 base and the J segment 4 bases; nucleotides outside the gene matches: 9. CDR1 MNHEY and CDR2 SMNVEV come from the germline V gene (reference sequence). CDR3 loop: CASSLLNRGLATEAFF. The CDR3 nucleotides read TGTGCCAGCAGTTTATTGAACAGGGGCCTTGCCACTGAAGCTTTCTTT.

This clonotype showed up many times. The V call is TRBV2, the J call TRBJ2-7, with 8 bases fitting TRBD2. V shed 3 bases and J 0 bases; nucleotides not matched to a gene: 10. The CDR3 spans 17 residues. The germline gives CDR1 SNHLY, CDR2 FYNNEI. The CDR3 DNA is TGTGCCAGCAGTGAGGTGATAGCGGGACCAAGCTCCTACGAGCAGTACTTC. It encodes CASSEVIAGPSSYEQYF.

This chain links TRBV10-3 with TRBJ1-2; 9 nucleotides align to TRBD1. From germline, CDR1 is ENHRY and CDR2 SYGVKD. V gave up 4 bases and J gave up 7 bases; unmatched junction bases: 13. The CDR3 is 16 residues long. For the CDR3, the DNA is TGTGCCATCAGTGGGTCCCGGGACAGGGTTCTAGGTGGCTACACCTTC. As protein: CAISGSRDRVLGGYTF.